Below, 9 T cell receptor beta chains from the same sample are listed, as sequenced in a study of blood T cell repertoires in COVID-19. This table comes from immunoSEQ multiplex PCR, and its TCRdb copy is limited to in-frame clones, with some not included. Seen here are about 120,000 clones, 70% to 80% observed once, and the top ten hold 7.9%. The sample was peripheral blood. These receptors were taken from a human donor in a cohort sampled during active COVID-19.

The J gene is TRBJ2-3, the V gene TRBV6-5; a possible D gene is TRBD2 (5 bases). The CDR3 covers 15 residues. Deletions cut 4 bases from V and 5 bases from J, with 16 bases between. From germline, CDR1 is MNHEY and CDR2 SVGAGI. The CDR3 region has the DNA TGTGCCAGCAGTTCCCCACTAGTTAGGGAAGATACGCAGTATTTT. It specifies CASSSPLVREDTQYF.

This clone showed up many times. V is TRBV28 and J is TRBJ1-2; D not certain. The germline CDR1 and CDR2 sequences are MDHEN and SYDVKM. The CDR3 sequence is 13 residues long. The V end lost 6 bases, the J end lost 6 bases, and 14 bases lay between the germline ends. CDR3 in amino acids: CASRPPGPNGYTF. For the CDR3, the DNA is TGTGCCAGCAGGCCTCCAGGCCCTAATGGCTACACCTTC.

The chain couples TRBV7-9 to TRBJ1-1; weak D call: TRBD1 (5 bases). This CDR3 contains 13 residues. Trimming took off 8 bases at V and 0 bases at J, with 10 bases between the two ends. Looked up from germline, CDR1 is SEHNR and CDR2 is FQNEAQ (reference sequence). For the CDR3, the DNA is TGTGCCAGCCTCGGGGGAGTGAACACTGAAGCTTTCTTT. It codes for CASLGGVNTEAFF.

The rearrangement joins TRBV6-5 to TRBJ2-7, with D possibly matching TRBD2 (6 bases). Germline loops: CDR1 MNHEY, CDR2 SVGAGI. This CDR3 spans 15 amino acids. Trimming took off 7 bases at V and 7 bases at J, with 23 bases between the two ends. In DNA form, the CDR3 reads TGTGCCAGCAAATGGCGGGACGGCCCCTTCTCTGAGCAGTACTTC. Translation: CASKWRDGPFSEQYF.

This chain uses TRBV11-3 with TRBJ2-3; TRBD2 agrees at 14 bases. Unmatched junction bases numbered 4, after V lost 3 bases and J lost 5 bases. The CDR3 length is 16 residues. CDR1 is SGHNT, CDR2 YENEEA, per germline. The CDR3 region is CASSFGLAGGVDTQYF. The CDR3 DNA is TGTGCCAGCAGCTTCGGACTAGCGGGAGGAGTAGATACGCAGTATTTT.

Details on this clone: This sample includes further DNA sequences coding for the same CDR3. V usage is TRBV9 and J usage is TRBJ2-7, with 9 bases lining up with TRBD1. CDR3 length: 13 amino acids. Per germline, CDR1 SGDLS and CDR2 YYNGEE. The ends lost 3 bases at V and 3 bases at J; junction bases unmatched: 1. In DNA, the CDR3 is TGTGCCAGCAGCGGGGGACAGGGCTACGAGCAGTACTTC. This encodes CASSGGQGYEQYF.

The genes are TRBV6-5 and TRBJ2-7; perhaps TRBD2 as D (6 bases). The V and J ends lost 7 bases and 6 bases respectively, with 19 bases between them. This CDR3 is 14 amino acids long. The germline V gene encodes CDR1 MNHEY and CDR2 SVGAGI. The CDR3 coding sequence is TGTGCCAGCACCGCGTCGCGGGGAAGCAGCGAGCAGTACTTC. Its translation: CASTASRGSSEQYF.

This clone was seen at least ten times. The rearrangement joins TRBV19 to TRBJ1-6; 8 bases match TRBD1. V was pared by 5 bases and J by 8 bases, with 2 bases of the junction left unmatched. The CDR3 totals 13 residues. CDR1 is LNHDA and CDR2 is SQIVND in the germline V gene (reference sequence). The DNA of the CDR3 is TGTGCCAGTAGTCCGACAGGGGATTCACCCCTCCACTTT. Amino acids: CASSPTGDSPLHF.

The rearrangement uses TRBV7-9 and TRBJ2-7, with TRBD1 as a possible D gene (6 bases). Trimming removed 5 bases at V and 0 bases at J, with 11 bases between. Looked up from germline, CDR1 is SEHNR and CDR2 is FQNEAQ (reference sequence). This CDR3 is 14 amino acids long. In DNA, the CDR3 is TGTGCCAGCAGCCAACGGGACACCTCCTACGAGCAGTACTTC. Translation: CASSQRDTSYEQYF.